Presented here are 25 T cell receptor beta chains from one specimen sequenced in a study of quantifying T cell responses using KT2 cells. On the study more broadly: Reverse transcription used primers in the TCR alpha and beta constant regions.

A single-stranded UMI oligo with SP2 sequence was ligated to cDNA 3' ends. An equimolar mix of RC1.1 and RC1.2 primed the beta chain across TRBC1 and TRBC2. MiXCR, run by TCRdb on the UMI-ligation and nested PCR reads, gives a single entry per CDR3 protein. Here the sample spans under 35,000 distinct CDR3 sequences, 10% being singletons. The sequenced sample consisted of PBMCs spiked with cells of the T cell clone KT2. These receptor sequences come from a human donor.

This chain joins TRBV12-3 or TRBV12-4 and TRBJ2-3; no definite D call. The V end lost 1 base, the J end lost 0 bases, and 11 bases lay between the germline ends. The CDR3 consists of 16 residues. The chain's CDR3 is CASSLVRQTSTDTQYF. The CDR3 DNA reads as TGTGCCAGCAGTTTAGTACGTCAGACGAGCACAGATACGCAGTATTTT.

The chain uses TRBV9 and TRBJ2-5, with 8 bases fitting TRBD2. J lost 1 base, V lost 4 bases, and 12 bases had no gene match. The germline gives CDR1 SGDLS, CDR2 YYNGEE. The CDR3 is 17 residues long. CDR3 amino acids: CASSQGGSGGLQETQYF. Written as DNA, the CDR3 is TGTGCCAGCAGCCAAGGGGGGAGCGGGGGCCTCCAAGAGACCCAGTACTTC.

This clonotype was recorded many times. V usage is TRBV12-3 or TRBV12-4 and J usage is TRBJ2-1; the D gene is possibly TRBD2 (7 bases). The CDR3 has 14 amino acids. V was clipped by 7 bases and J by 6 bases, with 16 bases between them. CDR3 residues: CASTPGGAGNEQFF. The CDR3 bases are TGTGCCAGCACCCCTGGGGGGGCCGGCAATGAGCAGTTCTTC.

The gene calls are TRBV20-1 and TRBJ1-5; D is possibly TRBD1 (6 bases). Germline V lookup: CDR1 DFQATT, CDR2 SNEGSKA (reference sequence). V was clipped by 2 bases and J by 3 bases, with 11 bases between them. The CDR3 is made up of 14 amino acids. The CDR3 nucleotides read TGCAGTGCTAGACCCGGGGGGGCCAATCAGCCCCAGCATTTT. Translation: CSARPGGANQPQHF.

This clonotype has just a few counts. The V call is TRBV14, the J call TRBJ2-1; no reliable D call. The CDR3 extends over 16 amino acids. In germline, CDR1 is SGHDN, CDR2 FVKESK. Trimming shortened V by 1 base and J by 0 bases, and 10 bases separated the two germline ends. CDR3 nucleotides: TGTGCCAGCAGCCAAGGTCCGTCGGGCTCCTACAATGAGCAGTTCTTC. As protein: CASSQGPSGSYNEQFF.

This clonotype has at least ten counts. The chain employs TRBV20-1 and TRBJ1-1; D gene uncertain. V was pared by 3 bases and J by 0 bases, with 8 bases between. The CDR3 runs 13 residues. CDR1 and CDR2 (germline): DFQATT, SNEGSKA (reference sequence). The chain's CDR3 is CSASGSMNTEAFF. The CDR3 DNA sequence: TGCAGTGCTAGTGGCAGCATGAACACTGAAGCTTTCTTT.

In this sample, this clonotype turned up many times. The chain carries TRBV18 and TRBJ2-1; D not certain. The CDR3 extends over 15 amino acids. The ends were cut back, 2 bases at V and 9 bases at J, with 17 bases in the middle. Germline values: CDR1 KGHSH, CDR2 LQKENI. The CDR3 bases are TGTGCCAGCTCACCAAATCAGCCTCAGGTGGCTGAGCAGTTCTTC. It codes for CASSPNQPQVAEQFF.

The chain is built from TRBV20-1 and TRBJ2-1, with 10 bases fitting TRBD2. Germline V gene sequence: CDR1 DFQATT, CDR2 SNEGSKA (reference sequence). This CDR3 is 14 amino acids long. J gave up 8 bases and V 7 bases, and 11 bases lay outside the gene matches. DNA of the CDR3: TGCAGTGTGTGCAGGGCTAGCGGGAGCTATGAGCAGTTCTTC. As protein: CSVCRASGSYEQFF.

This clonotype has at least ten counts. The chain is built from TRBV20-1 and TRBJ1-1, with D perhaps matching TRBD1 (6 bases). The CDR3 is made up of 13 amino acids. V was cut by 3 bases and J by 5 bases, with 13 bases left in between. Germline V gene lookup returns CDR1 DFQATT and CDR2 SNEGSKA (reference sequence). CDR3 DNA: TGCAGTGCTAGCGGGACAAAAGGTACTGAAGCTTTCTTT. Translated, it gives CSASGTKGTEAFF.

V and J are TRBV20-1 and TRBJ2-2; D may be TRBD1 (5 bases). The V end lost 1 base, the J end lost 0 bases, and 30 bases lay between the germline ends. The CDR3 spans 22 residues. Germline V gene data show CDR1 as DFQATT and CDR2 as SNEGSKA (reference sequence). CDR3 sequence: CSARALVGAPWTGSTNTGELFF. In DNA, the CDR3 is TGCAGTGCTAGAGCCCTCGTTGGGGCGCCATGGACGGGTTCAACGAACACCGGGGAGCTGTTTTTT.

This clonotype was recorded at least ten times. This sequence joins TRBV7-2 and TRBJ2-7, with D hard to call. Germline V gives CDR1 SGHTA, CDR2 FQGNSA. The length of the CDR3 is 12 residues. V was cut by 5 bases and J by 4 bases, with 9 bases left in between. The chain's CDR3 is CASSPTAYEQYF. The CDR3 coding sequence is TGTGCCAGCAGCCCCACAGCTTACGAGCAGTACTTC.

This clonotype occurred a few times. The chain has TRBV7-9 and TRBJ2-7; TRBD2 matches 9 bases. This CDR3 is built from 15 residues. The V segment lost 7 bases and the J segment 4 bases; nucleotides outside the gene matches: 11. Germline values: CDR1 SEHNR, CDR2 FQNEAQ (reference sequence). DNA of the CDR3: TGTGCCAGCACCGAATGGGCTAGCGGGAAGTACGAGCAGTACTTC. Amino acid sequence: CASTEWASGKYEQYF.

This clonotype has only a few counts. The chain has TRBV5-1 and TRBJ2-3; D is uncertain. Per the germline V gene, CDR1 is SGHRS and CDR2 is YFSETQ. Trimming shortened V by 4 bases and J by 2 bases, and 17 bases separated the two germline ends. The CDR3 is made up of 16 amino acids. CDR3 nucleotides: TGCGCCAGCAGCCCACCGATGCCCTATAACACAGATACGCAGTATTTT. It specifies CASSPPMPYNTDTQYF.

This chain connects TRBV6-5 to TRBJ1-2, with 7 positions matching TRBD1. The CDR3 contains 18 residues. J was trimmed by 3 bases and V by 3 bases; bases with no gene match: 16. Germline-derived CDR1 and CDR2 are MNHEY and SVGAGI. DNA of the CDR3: TGTGCCAGCAGTTATACAGGGGCCCCAGCCCAGGAAGACTATGGCTACACCTTC. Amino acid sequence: CASSYTGAPAQEDYGYTF.

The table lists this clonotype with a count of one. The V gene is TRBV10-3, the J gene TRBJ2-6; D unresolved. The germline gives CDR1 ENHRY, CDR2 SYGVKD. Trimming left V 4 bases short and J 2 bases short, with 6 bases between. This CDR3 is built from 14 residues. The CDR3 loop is CAISVYPGANVLTF. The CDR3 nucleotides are TGTGCCATCAGTGTTTATCCTGGGGCCAACGTCCTGACTTTC.

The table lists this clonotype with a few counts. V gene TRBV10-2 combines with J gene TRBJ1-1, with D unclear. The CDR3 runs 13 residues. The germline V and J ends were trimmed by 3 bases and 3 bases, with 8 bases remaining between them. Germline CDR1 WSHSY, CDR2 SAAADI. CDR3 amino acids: CASSEFADTEAFF. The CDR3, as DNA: TGCGCCAGCAGTGAATTCGCAGACACTGAAGCTTTCTTT.

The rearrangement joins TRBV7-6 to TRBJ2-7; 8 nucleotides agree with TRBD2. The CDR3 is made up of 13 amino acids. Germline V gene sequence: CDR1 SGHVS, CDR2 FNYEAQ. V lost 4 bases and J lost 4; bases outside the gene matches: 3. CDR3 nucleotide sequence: TGTGCCAGCAGCTCCTTAGCGGGGTACGAGCAGTACTTC. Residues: CASSSLAGYEQYF.

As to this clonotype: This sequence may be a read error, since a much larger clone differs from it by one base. CDR3 bases: TGTGCCAGCAGCTCGCCGGGACAGTCCTACGAGCGGTACTTC. Protein product: CASSSPGQSYERYF. The chain uses TRBV11-2 and TRBJ2-7; TRBD1 matches at 7 bases. The germline gives CDR1 SGHAT, CDR2 FQNNGV. The CDR3 is 14 amino acids.

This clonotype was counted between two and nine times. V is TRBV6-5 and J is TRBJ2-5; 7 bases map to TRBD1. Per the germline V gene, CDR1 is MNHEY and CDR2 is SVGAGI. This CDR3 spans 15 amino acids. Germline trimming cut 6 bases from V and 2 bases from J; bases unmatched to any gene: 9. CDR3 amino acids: CASSRDRAPQETQYF. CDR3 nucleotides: TGTGCCAGCAGCCGGGACAGAGCTCCGCAAGAGACCCAGTACTTC.

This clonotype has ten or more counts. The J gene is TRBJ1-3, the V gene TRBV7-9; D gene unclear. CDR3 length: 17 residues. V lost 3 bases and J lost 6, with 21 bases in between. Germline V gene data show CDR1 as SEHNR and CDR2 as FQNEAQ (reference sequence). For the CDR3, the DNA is TGTGCCAGCAGCTTGAGGGCTGGAGTCGTCTCTATAAACACCATATATTTT. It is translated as CASSLRAGVVSINTIYF.

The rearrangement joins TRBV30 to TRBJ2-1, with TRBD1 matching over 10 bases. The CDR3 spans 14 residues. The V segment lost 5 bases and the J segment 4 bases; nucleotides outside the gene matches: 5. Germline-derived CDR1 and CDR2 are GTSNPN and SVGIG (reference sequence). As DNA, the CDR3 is TGTGCCTGGGACGGGGACAGGGGATACAATGAGCAGTTCTTC. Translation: CAWDGDRGYNEQFF. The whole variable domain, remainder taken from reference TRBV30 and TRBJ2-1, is SQTIHQWPATLVQPVGSPLSLECTVEGTSNPNLYWYRQAAGRGLQLLFYSVGIGQISSEVPQNLSASRPQDRQFILSSKKLLLSDSGFYLCAWDGDRGYNEQFFGPGTRLTVL.

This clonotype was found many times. The CDR3 coding sequence is TGCGCCAGCAGCGCCGGACAGGGAAGTCAGCCCCAGCATTTT. Translation gives CASSAGQGSQPQHF. The chain is built from TRBV5-1 and TRBJ1-5; TRBD1 aligns across 8 bases. The CDR3 has 14 residues. Trimming took 4 bases from V and 6 from J; bases not matched to a gene: 6. Germline loops: CDR1 SGHRS, CDR2 YFSETQ.

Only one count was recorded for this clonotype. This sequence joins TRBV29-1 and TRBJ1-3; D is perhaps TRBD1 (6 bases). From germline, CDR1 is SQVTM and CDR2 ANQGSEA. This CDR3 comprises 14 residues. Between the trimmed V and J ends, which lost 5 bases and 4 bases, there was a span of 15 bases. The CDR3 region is CSVTRGVGGNTIYF. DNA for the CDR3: TGCAGCGTTACCAGGGGAGTCGGAGGAAACACCATATATTTT.

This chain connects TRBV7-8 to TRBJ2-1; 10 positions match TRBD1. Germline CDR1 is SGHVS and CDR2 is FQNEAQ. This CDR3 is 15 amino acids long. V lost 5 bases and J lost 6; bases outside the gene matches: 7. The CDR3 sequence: CASSRDRGRLNEQFF. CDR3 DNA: TGTGCCAGCAGCAGGGACAGGGGAAGACTCAATGAGCAGTTCTTC. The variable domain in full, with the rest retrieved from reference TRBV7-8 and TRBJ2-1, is GAGVSQSPRYKVAKRGQDVALRCDPISGHVSLFWYQQALGQGPEFLTYFQNEAQLDKSGLPSDRFFAERPEGSVSTLKIQRTQQEDSAVYLCASSRDRGRLNEQFFGPGTRLTVL.

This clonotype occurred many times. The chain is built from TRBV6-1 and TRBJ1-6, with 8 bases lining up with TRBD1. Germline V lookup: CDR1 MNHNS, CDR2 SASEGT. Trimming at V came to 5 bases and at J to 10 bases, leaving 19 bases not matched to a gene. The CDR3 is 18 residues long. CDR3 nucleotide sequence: TGTGCCAGCAGTCCTAGTGAGATGGGACAGGCCTGGGGCTCACCCCTCCACTTT. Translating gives CASSPSEMGQAWGSPLHF.